The 27 T cell receptor beta chains below were found in one sample sequenced in a study of CD8 T cells in Susac syndrome. A quantity of roughly 0.5 to 1 ug RNA underwent reverse transcription using random hexamers. TCRdb re-derived calls from the immunoSEQ multiplex PCR reads in MiXCR, one entry per CDR3 protein. Of about 200,000 distinct CDR3 sequences in the sample, about 95% are singletons; the top ten hold under 0.095%. Sequenced input: CD4+ T cells from PBMCs. The source is a human donor with multiple sclerosis.

This chain uses TRBV12-3 or TRBV12-4 with TRBJ2-1; the match to TRBD2 covers 7 bases. This CDR3 region has 15 residues. V shed 5 bases and J 6 bases; nucleotides not matched to a gene: 10. CDR3 coding DNA: TGTGCCAGCAGTCCCTGGAACCTAGCGGCCAATGAGCAGTTCTTC. This codes for CASSPWNLAANEQFF.

This clonotype was picked up one time. The chain uses TRBV20-1 and TRBJ2-7, with D possibly called TRBD1 or TRBD2 (5 bases each). The CDR3 length is 13 residues. Germline V gives CDR1 DFQATT, CDR2 SNEGSKA (reference sequence). CDR3 DNA sequence: TGCAGGGCCCTCAGCCCCGGGACGGGGGAGCAGTACTTC. Its protein product is CRALSPGTGEQYF.

The rearrangement uses TRBV5-1 and TRBJ2-7, with 8 bases that match TRBD1. CDR1 SGHRS and CDR2 YFSETQ come from the germline V gene. Unmatched junction bases numbered 0, after V lost 1 base and J lost 6 bases. The CDR3 is made up of 12 amino acids. CDR3 in amino acids: CASSLTGGEQYF. Written as DNA, the CDR3 is TGCGCCAGCAGCTTGACAGGGGGCGAGCAGTACTTC.

The rearrangement joins TRBV7-3 to TRBJ2-6, with 7 bases matching TRBD2. The ends lost 5 bases at V and 4 bases at J; junction bases unmatched: 8. Per germline, CDR1 SGHTA and CDR2 FQGTGA. The CDR3 has 16 amino acids. This CDR3 is CASSPLGGGGANVLTF. CDR3 nucleotide sequence: TGTGCCAGCAGCCCCCTCGGGGGAGGGGGGGCCAACGTCCTGACTTTC.

J is TRBJ2-3 and V is TRBV20-1, with D hard to call. Looked up from germline, CDR1 is DFQATT and CDR2 is SNEGSKA (reference sequence). There are 13 residues in the CDR3. V lost 3 bases, J lost 2 bases, and 9 bases lay in between. Written as DNA, the CDR3 is TGCAGTGCTAGGGAAGGTTACACAGATACGCAGTATTTT. Residues: CSAREGYTDTQYF.

The chain joins TRBV9 to TRBJ2-7; no clear D gene. V was trimmed by 0 bases and J by 5 bases, leaving 6 bases between them. Germline V gene lookup returns CDR1 SGDLS and CDR2 YYNGEE. The length of the CDR3 is 12 residues. Written as DNA, the CDR3 is TGTGCCAGCAGCGTAGCTATGGACGAGCAGTACTTC. Protein product: CASSVAMDEQYF.

The J gene is TRBJ2-1, the V gene TRBV24-1; D perhaps matches TRBD2 (5 bases). V shed 3 bases and J shed 2 bases, with 7 bases lying between them. CDR1 is KGHDR and CDR2 is SFDVKD in the germline V gene. CDR3 length equals 14 residues. The CDR3 sequence: CATSDPAAYNEQFF. In nucleotides, the CDR3 is TGTGCCACCAGTGATCCAGCGGCCTACAATGAGCAGTTCTTC.

This chain connects TRBV18 to TRBJ1-4, with D unresolved. CDR1 and CDR2 from the germline V gene are KGHSH and LQKENI. The ends were cut back, 1 base at V and 4 bases at J, with 10 bases in the middle. The length of the CDR3 is 15 residues. CDR3 residues: CASSPRREVNEKLFF. The CDR3 DNA sequence: TGTGCCAGCTCACCACGCCGGGAAGTTAATGAAAAACTGTTTTTT.

V and J are TRBV7-2 and TRBJ2-3; 10 bases align to TRBD2. The V and J ends lost 1 base and 5 bases, in that order; junction bases with no gene match: 3. CDR3 length: 15 residues. CDR1 and CDR2 (germline): SGHTA, FQGNSA. CDR3 region: CASSLVSSGGDTQYF. DNA for the CDR3: TGTGCCAGCAGCTTAGTCTCTAGCGGGGGAGATACGCAGTATTTT.

J is TRBJ1-1 and V is TRBV20-1; D may be TRBD1 (5 bases). CDR1 and CDR2 from the germline V gene are DFQATT and SNEGSKA (reference sequence). The germline V and J ends were trimmed by 1 base and 6 bases, with 6 bases remaining between them. This CDR3 is 11 amino acids long. CDR3 nucleotides: TGCAGTGCTAGAGGAGGGGCTGAAGCTTTCTTT. Protein: CSARGGAEAFF.

The chain links TRBV20-1 to TRBJ2-7, with D hard to call. This CDR3 is 13 amino acids long. V lost 4 bases and J lost 0, with 10 bases in between. Germline-derived CDR1 and CDR2 are DFQATT and SNEGSKA (reference sequence). Written as DNA, the CDR3 is TGCAGTGCTACTGGGCGCACCTCCTACGAGCAGTACTTC. It encodes CSATGRTSYEQYF.

J is TRBJ1-6 and V is TRBV11-1; D ambiguous. The CDR3 length is 15 residues. CDR1 and CDR2 (germline): SGHAT, FQDESV (reference sequence). Deletions cut 0 bases from V and 3 bases from J, with 6 bases between. CDR3 residues: CASSLASSYNSPLHF. The DNA of the CDR3 is TGTGCCAGCAGCTTAGCTTCGAGCTATAATTCACCCCTCCACTTT.

The chain combines TRBV20-1 with TRBJ2-5, with a weak D call TRBD2 (5 bases). The CDR3 has 14 residues. Per the germline V gene, CDR1 is DFQATT and CDR2 is SNEGSKA (reference sequence). The V end lost 0 bases, the J end lost 2 bases, and 10 bases lay between the germline ends. Here the CDR3 reads CSAREVTKQETQYF. The CDR3 DNA is TGCAGTGCTAGAGAAGTGACTAAACAAGAGACCCAGTACTTC.

The chain employs TRBV30 and TRBJ2-1, with 10 bases identical to TRBD2. Looked up from germline, CDR1 is GTSNPN and CDR2 is SVGIG (reference sequence). The CDR3 has 15 residues. V dropped 0 bases and J dropped 4; count of bases not matched to a gene: 3. The CDR3 spells CAWSVGTSVYNEQFF. The CDR3 DNA reads TGTGCCTGGAGTGTCGGGACTAGCGTATACAATGAGCAGTTCTTC.

The chain carries TRBV30 and TRBJ2-7; tentative D call: TRBD2 (5 bases). The germline V gene has CDR1 GTSNPN and CDR2 SVGIG (reference sequence). V was shortened by 4 bases and J by 2 bases, with 15 bases between the two germline ends. This CDR3 has 14 residues. The CDR3 DNA is TGTGCCTGGAAAAAAGGCTCGGGGACCTACGAGCAGTACTTC. Amino acids: CAWKKGSGTYEQYF.

CDR3 protein: CASSALRGDTQYF. CDR3 nucleotide sequence: TGTGCCAGCAGTGCCCTACGCGGCGATACGCAGTATTTT. The chain uses TRBV2 and TRBJ2-3; no definite D call. CDR1 and CDR2 (germline): SNHLY, FYNNEI. The V and J ends lost 4 bases and 6 bases respectively, with 11 bases between them. This CDR3 region has 13 residues.

V is TRBV29-1 and J is TRBJ1-5, with D hard to call. From germline, CDR1 is SQVTM and CDR2 ANQGSEA. CDR3 size: 17 residues. Trimming cost V 1 base and J 1 base, with 17 bases left between them. DNA for the CDR3: TGCAGCGTTGAAGTGCGCTCGAAGAACTACAGCAATCAGCCCCAGCATTTT. Translated: CSVEVRSKNYSNQPQHF. Full variable domain (remainder filled in from reference TRBV29-1 and TRBJ1-5): SAVISQKPSRDICQRGTSLTIQCQVDSQVTMMFWYRQQPGQSLTLIATANQGSEATYESGFVIDKFPISRPNLTFSTLTVSNMSPEDSSIYLCSVEVRSKNYSNQPQHFGDGTRLSIL.

This chain links TRBV20-1 with TRBJ1-5; D ambiguous. V dropped 5 bases and J dropped 2 bases, with 10 bases sitting between them. The CDR3 is 13 residues long. Germline V lookup: CDR1 DFQATT, CDR2 SNEGSKA (reference sequence). For the CDR3, the DNA is TGCAGTGCTGGTTTTCCGGGCAATCAGCCCCAGCATTTT. As protein: CSAGFPGNQPQHF.

The chain has TRBV12-3 or TRBV12-4 and TRBJ1-2; D gene unclear. This CDR3 spans 13 amino acids. Trimming took off 1 base at V and 6 bases at J, with 9 bases between the two ends. The chain's CDR3 is CASSLEWVDGYTF. The CDR3 DNA reads as TGTGCCAGCAGTTTAGAGTGGGTTGATGGCTACACCTTC.

The V gene is TRBV2, the J gene TRBJ1-2, with D possibly TRBD1 on 5 matching bases. The ends were cut back, 9 bases at V and 3 bases at J, with 14 bases in the middle. The CDR3 loop spans 13 amino acids. Germline lookup yields CDR1 SNHLY and CDR2 FYNNEI. CDR3 in DNA: TGTGCCAGTCGCAGGGAATCAGACTATGGCTACACCTTC. Protein: CASRRESDYGYTF.

The genes are TRBV19 and TRBJ1-3; D unclear. Trimming took 3 bases from V and 1 from J, leaving 10 bases between them. The CDR3 loop spans 15 amino acids. Germline V gene lookup returns CDR1 LNHDA and CDR2 SQIVND (reference sequence). The CDR3 reads CASSIGMGSGNTIYF. The CDR3 coding sequence is TGTGCCAGTAGTATTGGCATGGGGTCTGGAAACACCATATATTTT.

The genes are TRBV4-1 and TRBJ1-2; a possible D gene is TRBD1 (5 bases). Germline values: CDR1 MGHRA, CDR2 YSYEKL. The CDR3 has 14 residues. V was shortened by 0 bases and J by 3 bases, with 8 bases between the two germline ends. This CDR3 is CASSQDRGHYGYTF. The CDR3 DNA reads as TGCGCCAGCAGCCAAGATAGGGGACACTATGGCTACACCTTC.

The V and J genes are TRBV5-4 and TRBJ1-1; no clear D gene. Looked up from germline, CDR1 is SGHNT and CDR2 is YYREEE (reference sequence). The CDR3 is made up of 14 amino acids. V lost 0 bases and J 5 bases, leaving 11 bases between the germline ends. CDR3 nucleotides: TGTGCCAGCAGCTTGGATCCGGGAAGAACTGAAGCTTTCTTT. It is translated as CASSLDPGRTEAFF.

This clonotype showed up just once. The genes are TRBV2 and TRBJ2-2; TRBD2 matches at 13 bases. The CDR3 covers 17 residues. Germline CDR1 SNHLY, CDR2 FYNNEI. V lost 2 bases and J lost 6; bases outside the gene matches: 6. This CDR3 is CASSERTSGSRAGELFF. The CDR3 region has the DNA TGTGCCAGCAGTGAAAGGACTAGCGGGAGTCGGGCCGGGGAGCTGTTTTTT.

The CDR3 coding sequence is TGTGCCAGCAGTTCCCGGGCCGGGGGGAGCACTGAAGCTTTCTTT. Protein product: CASSSRAGGSTEAFF. The rearrangement uses TRBV12-3 or TRBV12-4 and TRBJ1-1; D is possibly TRBD1 (5 bases). The V end lost 4 bases, the J end lost 4 bases, and 16 bases lay between the germline ends. The CDR3 sequence is 15 residues long.

The chain links TRBV4-2 to TRBJ2-3; 8 bases align to TRBD1. The CDR3 loop spans 16 amino acids. With 5 bases clipped from V and 8 bases from J, the junction kept 15 bases outside the gene matches. Looked up from germline, CDR1 is LGHNA and CDR2 is YNFKEQ. CDR3 nucleotide sequence: TGTGCCAGCAGCTACGCTCCGGGACAGGAGCAGGGTACGCAGTATTTT. As protein: CASSYAPGQEQGTQYF.

The chain couples TRBV29-1 to TRBJ2-1; possible D gene TRBD2, 6 bases. This CDR3 contains 14 residues. CDR1 is SQVTM and CDR2 is ANQGSEA in the germline V gene. V lost 4 bases, J lost 4 bases, and 14 bases lay in between. The CDR3 nucleotides are TGCAGCGTTGCTCTAGCCGGAGGGTACAATGAGCAGTTCTTC. This codes for CSVALAGGYNEQFF.